This TCR beta chain was retrieved from a study of blood T cell repertoires in COVID-19. The wider study: COVID-19 samples from acute and convalescent phases originated in the United States, Italy and Spain. The cDNA or gDNA used as material had been derived from T cells, B-cell-depleted T cells, or PBMCs.

Original methodology: It was from reference gene primer amplification that nucleated cell counts were estimated. The repertoire was sequenced with immunoSEQ multiplex PCR; TCRdb's copy has only in-frame clones and lacks some. V and J calls and clone size are given by that table; D and trimming were obtained from the DNA. Among around 130,000 clones listed, around 89% were seen once. CDR3 size: 17 residues. Germline trimming cut 0 bases from V and 5 bases from J; bases unmatched to any gene: 13. Germline V gene data show CDR1 as SNHLY and CDR2 as FYNNEI. Sequencing was done on a sample of peripheral blood. The sequence was obtained from a man aged 65 to 85 with active COVID-19. The genes are TRBV2 and TRBJ2-7; 7 positions match TRBD2. DNA for the CDR3: TGTGCCAGCAGTGAAGCGGGAGGGGCATATGGATTCGACGAGCAGTACTTC. It specifies CASSEAGGAYGFDEQYF.